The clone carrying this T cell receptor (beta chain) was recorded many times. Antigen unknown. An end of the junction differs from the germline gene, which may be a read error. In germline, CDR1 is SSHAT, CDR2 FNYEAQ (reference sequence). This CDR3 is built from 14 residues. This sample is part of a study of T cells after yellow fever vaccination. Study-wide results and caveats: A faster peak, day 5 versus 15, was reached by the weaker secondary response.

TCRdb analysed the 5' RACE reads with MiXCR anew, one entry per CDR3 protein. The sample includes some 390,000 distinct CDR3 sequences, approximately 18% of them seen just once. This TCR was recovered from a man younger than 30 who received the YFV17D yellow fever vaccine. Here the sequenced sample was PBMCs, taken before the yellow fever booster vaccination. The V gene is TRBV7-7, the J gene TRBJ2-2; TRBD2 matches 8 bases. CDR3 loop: CASSVTSGAGELFF. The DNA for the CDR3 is TGTGCTAGCAGCGTAACTAGCGGCGCCGGGGAGCTGTTTTTT. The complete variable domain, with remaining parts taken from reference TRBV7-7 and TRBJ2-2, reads GAGVSQSPRYKVTKRGQDVTLRCDPISSHATLYWYQQALGQGPEFLTYFNYEAQPDKSGLPSDRFSAERPEGSISTLTIQRTEQRDSAMYRCASSVTSGAGELFFGEGSRLTVL.